A selection of T cell receptor beta chains follows, all from one sample in a study of cytomegalovirus exposure and HLA in healthy donors. TCRdb keeps only in-frame clones here, not all; method: immunoSEQ multiplex PCR. Counted here are approximately 120,000 clones, 72% occurring once; the ten biggest clones make up approximately 3.5%. Material for sequencing was PBMCs. The receptors originated from a man aged 30 to 45 in good health and CMV-seronegative. CDR3s include the opening cysteine and the closing phenylalanine or tryptophan.

CASSHISGGELFF TRBJ2-2 TRBV7-2 13
CASSTQAAGANVLTF TRBJ2-6 TRBV14 15
CASSFAGNQPQHF TRBJ1-5 TRBV27 13
CASSKGGLRSQKETQYF TRBJ2-5 TRBV21-1 17
CASSLDGVNSPLHF TRBJ1-6 TRBV5-1 14
CASRLTQGSRSYGYTF TRBJ1-2 TRBV28 16
CASSPGYVQRGAETQYF TRBJ2-5 TRBV7-9 17
CASSQGTGTNYGYTF TRBJ1-2 TRBV4-1 15
CASSPGLGDTGELFF TRBJ2-2 TRBV7-9 15
CASTFRGGEYDEQFF TRBJ2-1 TRBV12-5 15
CASSLGLYNEQFF TRBJ2-1 TRBV13 13
CASNFRGYNEQYF NA TRBV28 13
CASSPQGMGYNEQFF TRBJ2-1 TRBV4-1 15
CASSLGTSGGDEQFF TRBJ2-1 TRBV7-6 15
CASSPTYEQYF TRBJ2-7 TRBV7-4 11
CASSLIGRETQYF TRBJ2-5 TRBV27 13
CASRPPSGAYSNQPQHF TRBJ1-5 TRBV12-2 17
CASSEAISGGGYGYTF TRBJ1-2 TRBV6-1 16
CAIRQIYNSPLHF TRBJ1-6 TRBV2 13
CAWSPGTGNGYTF TRBJ1-2 TRBV30 13
CAWSVSLALQETQYF TRBJ2-5 TRBV30 15
CATSRGDRAPGEQYF TRBJ2-7 TRBV15 15
CASSPYLTRGGNTEAFF TRBJ1-1 TRBV11-2 17
CSVRRGQDEKLFF TRBJ1-4 TRBV29-1 13
CASSPRTGGGNIQYF TRBJ2-4 TRBV18 15
CASSSPGGGLYGYTF TRBJ1-2 TRBV5-1 15
CSVGGQAHEKLFF TRBJ1-4 TRBV29-1 13
CASSQVPVNYEQYF NA TRBV4-2 14
CASSESRNQPQHF TRBJ1-5 TRBV6-1 13
CASSPPGDRNYGYTF TRBJ1-2 TRBV18 15
CASRKPDRDGYGYTF TRBJ1-2 TRBV28 15
CASSPPRYNSPLHF TRBJ1-6 TRBV7-3 14
CASSIIGAGTNTEAFF TRBJ1-1 TRBV19 16
CASSTRDRVRETQYF TRBJ2-5 TRBV19 15
CSSSPPGGIYNEQFF TRBJ2-1 TRBV7-9 15
CASSSGGSYNEQFF TRBJ2-1 TRBV13 14
CASSQEVGQSVLTF TRBJ1-2 TRBV4-3 14
CASSEGTGGLEKLFF TRBJ1-4 TRBV2 15
CASSQDIIQGAEANYGYTF TRBJ1-2 TRBV4-2 19
CASSLSRGEKLFF TRBJ1-4 TRBV18 13
CARSLRGGGEKLFF TRBJ1-4 TRBV5-3 14
CATSRVGPRHALVQYF TRBJ2-5 TRBV15 16
CASSDSFGYTF TRBJ1-2 TRBV9 11